This T cell receptor beta chain was captured in a study of cytomegalovirus exposure and HLA in healthy donors. In the study overall: The early release's HLA-typed donors yielded 65 million to 85 million unique TCRs. Study-level findings and limits: It was about 180 TCR beta chains that were listed as cytomegalovirus-associated.

The CDR3 has 13 residues. CDR1 is SGHVS and CDR2 is FQNEAQ in the germline V gene. In the case of this clone: As yet, its antigen is unknown. An end of the junction differs from the germline gene, which may be a read error. Other DNA sequences of this sample code for an identical CDR3.

The study ran its PCR with 60 Vbeta and 13 Jbeta primers. This table comes from immunoSEQ multiplex PCR, and its TCRdb copy is limited to in-frame clones, with some not included. The sample features about 130,000 clones, with more than 1.5% in its top ten. The clonotype was recovered from a young man in good health and CMV-seronegative. The sequencing input was PBMCs. The chain recombines TRBV7-8 with TRBJ1-1; D is possibly TRBD1 (5 bases). The DNA of the CDR3 is TGTGCCAGCAGCTTGACAGTGAACACTGAGGCTTTCTTT. Translating gives CASSLTVNTEAFF.